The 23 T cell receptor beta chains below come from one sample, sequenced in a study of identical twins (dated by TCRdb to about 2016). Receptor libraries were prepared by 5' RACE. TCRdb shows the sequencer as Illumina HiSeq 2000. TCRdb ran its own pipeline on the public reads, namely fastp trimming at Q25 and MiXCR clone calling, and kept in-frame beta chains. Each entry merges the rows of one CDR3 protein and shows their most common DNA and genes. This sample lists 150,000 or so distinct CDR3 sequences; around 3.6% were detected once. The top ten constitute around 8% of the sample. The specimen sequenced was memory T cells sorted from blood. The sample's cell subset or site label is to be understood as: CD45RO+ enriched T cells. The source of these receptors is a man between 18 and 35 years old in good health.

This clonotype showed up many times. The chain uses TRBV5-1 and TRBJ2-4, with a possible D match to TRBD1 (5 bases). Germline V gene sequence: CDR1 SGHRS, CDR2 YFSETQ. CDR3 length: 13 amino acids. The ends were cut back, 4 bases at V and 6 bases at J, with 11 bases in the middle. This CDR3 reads CASSAPQGNIQYF. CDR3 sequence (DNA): TGCGCCAGCAGCGCCCCCCAGGGAAACATTCAGTACTTC.

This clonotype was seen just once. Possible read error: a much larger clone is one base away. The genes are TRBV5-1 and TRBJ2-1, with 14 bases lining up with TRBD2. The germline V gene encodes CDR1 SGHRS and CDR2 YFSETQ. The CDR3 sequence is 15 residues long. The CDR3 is CASSLATSGRDDQFF. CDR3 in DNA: TGCGCCAGCAGCTTGGCGACTAGCGGGAGGGATGATCAGTTCTTC.

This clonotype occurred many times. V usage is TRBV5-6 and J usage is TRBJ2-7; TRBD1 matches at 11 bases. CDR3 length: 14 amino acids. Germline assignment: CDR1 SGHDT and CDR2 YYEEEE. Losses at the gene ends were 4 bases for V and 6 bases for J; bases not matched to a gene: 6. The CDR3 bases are TGTGCCAGCAGCCCCTCGGGACAGGGGGTCGAGCAGTACGTC. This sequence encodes CASSPSGQGVEQYV.

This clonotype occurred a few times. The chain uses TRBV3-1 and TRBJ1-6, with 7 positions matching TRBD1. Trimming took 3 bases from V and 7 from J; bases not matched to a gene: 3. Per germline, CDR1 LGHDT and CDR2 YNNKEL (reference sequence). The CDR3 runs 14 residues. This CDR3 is CASSQGQKNSPLHF. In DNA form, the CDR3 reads TGTGCCAGCAGCCAGGGACAGAAAAATTCACCCCTCCACTTT.

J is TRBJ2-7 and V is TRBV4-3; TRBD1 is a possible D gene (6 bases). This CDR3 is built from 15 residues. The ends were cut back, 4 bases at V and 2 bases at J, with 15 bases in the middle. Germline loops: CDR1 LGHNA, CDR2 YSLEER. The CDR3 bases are TGCGCCAGCAGCCTGGGGACATCGCAACCCTACGAGCAGTACTTC. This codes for CASSLGTSQPYEQYF.

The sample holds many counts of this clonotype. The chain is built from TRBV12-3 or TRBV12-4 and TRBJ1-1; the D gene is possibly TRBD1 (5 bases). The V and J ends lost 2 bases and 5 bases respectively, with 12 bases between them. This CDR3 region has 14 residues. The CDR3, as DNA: TGTGCCAGCAGTTTATCAGGGAGAGGGACTGAAGCTTTCTTT. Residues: CASSLSGRGTEAFF.

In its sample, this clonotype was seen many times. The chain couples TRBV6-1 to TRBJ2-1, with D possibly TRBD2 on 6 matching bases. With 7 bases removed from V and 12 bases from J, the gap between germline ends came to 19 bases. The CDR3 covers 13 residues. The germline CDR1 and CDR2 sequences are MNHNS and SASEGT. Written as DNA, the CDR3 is TGTGCCAGCACCAGGGACTCCATAATCGCGCAGTTCTTC. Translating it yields CASTRDSIIAQFF.

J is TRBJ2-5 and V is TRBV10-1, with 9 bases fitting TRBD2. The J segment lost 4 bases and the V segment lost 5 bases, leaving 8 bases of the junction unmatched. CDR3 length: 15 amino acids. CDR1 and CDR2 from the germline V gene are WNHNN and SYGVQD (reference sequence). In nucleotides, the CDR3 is TGCGCCAGCAGTTATAGCGGGAGTGGAGGAGAGACCCAGTACTTC. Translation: CASSYSGSGGETQYF.

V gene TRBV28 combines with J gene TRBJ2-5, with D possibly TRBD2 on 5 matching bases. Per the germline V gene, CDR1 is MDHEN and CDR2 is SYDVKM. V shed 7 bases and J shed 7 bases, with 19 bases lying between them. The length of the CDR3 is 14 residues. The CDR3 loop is CASNTGLKDGTQYF. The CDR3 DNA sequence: TGTGCCAGCAATACGGGGTTAAAAGACGGGACCCAGTACTTC.

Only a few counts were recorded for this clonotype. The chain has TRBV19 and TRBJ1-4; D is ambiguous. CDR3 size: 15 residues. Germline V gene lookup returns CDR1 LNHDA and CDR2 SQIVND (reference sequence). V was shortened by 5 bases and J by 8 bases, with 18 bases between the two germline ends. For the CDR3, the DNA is TGTGCCAGTAGTGCCCTCTCGGGCAATAAAGAAAAACTGTTTTTT. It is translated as CASSALSGNKEKLFF.

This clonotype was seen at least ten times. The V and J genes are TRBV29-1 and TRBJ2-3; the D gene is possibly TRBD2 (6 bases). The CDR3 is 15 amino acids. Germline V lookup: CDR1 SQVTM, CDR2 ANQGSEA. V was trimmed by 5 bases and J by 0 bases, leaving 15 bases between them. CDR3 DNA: TGCAGCGTTATACTTAGCGGAGCTAGCACAGATACGCAGTATTTT. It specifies CSVILSGASTDTQYF.

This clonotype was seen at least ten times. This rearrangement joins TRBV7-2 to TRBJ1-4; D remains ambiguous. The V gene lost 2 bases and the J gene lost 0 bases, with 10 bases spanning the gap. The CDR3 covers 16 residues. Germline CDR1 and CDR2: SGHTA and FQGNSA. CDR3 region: CASSLKRSATNEKLFF. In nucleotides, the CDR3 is TGTGCCAGCAGCTTAAAACGTTCGGCAACTAATGAAAAACTGTTTTTT.

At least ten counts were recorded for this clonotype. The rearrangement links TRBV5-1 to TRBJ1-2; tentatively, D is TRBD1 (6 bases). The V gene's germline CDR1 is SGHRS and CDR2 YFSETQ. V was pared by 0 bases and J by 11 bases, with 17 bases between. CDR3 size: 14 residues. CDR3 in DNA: TGCGCCAGCAGCTTGGCCACCGACCTGGGGGCATACACCTTC. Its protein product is CASSLATDLGAYTF. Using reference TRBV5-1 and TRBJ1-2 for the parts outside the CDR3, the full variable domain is KAGVTQTPRYLIKTRGQQVTLSCSPISGHRSVSWYQQTPGQGLQFLFEYFSETQRNKGNFPGRFSGRQFSNSRSEMNVSTLELGDSALYLCASSLATDLGAYTFGSGTRLTVV.

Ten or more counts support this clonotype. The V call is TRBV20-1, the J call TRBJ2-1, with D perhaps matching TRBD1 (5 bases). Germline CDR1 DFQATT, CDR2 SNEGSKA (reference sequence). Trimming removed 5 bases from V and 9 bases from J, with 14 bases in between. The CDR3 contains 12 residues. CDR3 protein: CSAPLMGPEQFF. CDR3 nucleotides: TGCAGTGCTCCCCTAATGGGGCCTGAGCAGTTCTTC.

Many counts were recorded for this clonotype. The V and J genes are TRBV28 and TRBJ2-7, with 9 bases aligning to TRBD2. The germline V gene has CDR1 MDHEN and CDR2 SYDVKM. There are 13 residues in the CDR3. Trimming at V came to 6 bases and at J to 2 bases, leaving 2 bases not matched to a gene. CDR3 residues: CASRREGPYEQYF. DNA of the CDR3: TGTGCCAGCAGGCGGGAGGGCCCCTACGAGCAGTACTTC.

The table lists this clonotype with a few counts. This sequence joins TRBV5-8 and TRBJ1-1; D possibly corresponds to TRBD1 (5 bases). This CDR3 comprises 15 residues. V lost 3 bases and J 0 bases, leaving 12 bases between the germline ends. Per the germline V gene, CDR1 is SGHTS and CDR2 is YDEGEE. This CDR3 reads CASSWTQGLNTEAFF. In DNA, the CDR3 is TGTGCCAGCAGCTGGACCCAGGGCTTGAACACTGAAGCTTTCTTT.

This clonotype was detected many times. The CDR3 bases are TGTGCCAGCAGTGACTCCGTGGGTAGCACAGATACGCAGTATTTT. The encoded protein is CASSDSVGSTDTQYF. The chain has TRBV6-4 and TRBJ2-3; no firm D call. The V and J ends lost 0 bases and 0 bases respectively, with 7 bases between them. Germline CDR1 and CDR2: MRHNA and SNTAGT. This CDR3 region has 15 residues.

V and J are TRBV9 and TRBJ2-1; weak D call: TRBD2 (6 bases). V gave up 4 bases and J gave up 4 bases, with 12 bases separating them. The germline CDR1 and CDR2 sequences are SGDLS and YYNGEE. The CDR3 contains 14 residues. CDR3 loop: CASSLDSGYNEQFF. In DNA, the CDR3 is TGTGCCAGCAGCCTGGATAGCGGATACAATGAGCAGTTCTTC.

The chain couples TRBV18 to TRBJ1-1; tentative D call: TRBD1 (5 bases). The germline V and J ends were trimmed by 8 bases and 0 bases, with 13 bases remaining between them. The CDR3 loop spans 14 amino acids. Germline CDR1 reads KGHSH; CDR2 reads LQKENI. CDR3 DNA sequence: TGTGCCAGCCGGAAGGACATACTGAACACTGAAGCTTTCTTT. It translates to CASRKDILNTEAFF.

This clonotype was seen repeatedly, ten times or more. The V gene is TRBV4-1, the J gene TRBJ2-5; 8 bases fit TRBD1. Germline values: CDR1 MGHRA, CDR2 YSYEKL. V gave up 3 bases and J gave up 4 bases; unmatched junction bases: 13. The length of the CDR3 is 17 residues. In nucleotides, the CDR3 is TGCGCCAGCAGCCAGGCGGCTAGCTCACAGGGGGGAGAGACCCAGTACTTC. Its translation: CASSQAASSQGGETQYF.

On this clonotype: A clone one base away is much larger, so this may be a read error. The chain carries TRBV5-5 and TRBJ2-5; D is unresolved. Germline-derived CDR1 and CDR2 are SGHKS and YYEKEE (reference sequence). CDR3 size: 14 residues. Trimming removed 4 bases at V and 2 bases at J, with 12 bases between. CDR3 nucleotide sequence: TGTGCCAGCAGCCCCTTGGGCGTACAAGAGACCCAGTACTTC. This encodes CASSPLGVQETQYF.

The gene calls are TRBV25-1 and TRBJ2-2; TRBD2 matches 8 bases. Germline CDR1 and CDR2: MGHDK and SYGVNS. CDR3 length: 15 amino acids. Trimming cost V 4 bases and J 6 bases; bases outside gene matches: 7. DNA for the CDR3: TGTGCCAGCAGTGTATCGGGAGGGCCCCCCGGGGAGCTGTTTTTT. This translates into CASSVSGGPPGELFF. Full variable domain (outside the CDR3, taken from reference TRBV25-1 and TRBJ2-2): EADIYQTPRYLVIGTGKKITLECSQTMGHDKMYWYQQDPGMELHLIHYSYGVNSTEKGDLSSESTVSRIRTEHFPLTLESARPSHTSQYLCASSVSGGPPGELFFGEGSRLTVL.

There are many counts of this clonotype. The CDR3 DNA reads as TGTGCCAGCAGTCTCGACGTCCGCCTCTACAATGAGCAGTTCTTC. The encoded protein is CASSLDVRLYNEQFF. The chain carries TRBV4-2 and TRBJ2-1, with no clear D. This CDR3 region has 15 residues. The germline V gene encodes CDR1 LGHNA and CDR2 YNFKEQ. The V and J ends lost 6 bases and 3 bases respectively, with 15 bases between them.